The 3 T cell receptor beta chains listed next were all sequenced from one sample in a study of blood T cell repertoires in COVID-19 (dated by TCRdb to 2020 to 2021). To prepare the library, the immunoSEQ multiplex PCR assay was applied. TCRdb took over this immuneACCESS table, retaining in-frame rearrangements with V and J assigned. Such tables are incomplete; in checked studies, under half of the missing clones stem from an unresolved V gene, and the remainder is unexplained. The sample yields more than 70,000 clones; approximately 82% were counted once. Of the sample, approximately 33% falls within the top ten clones. The sequencing input was peripheral blood. Source of these receptors: a woman aged 70-85 years with acute or convalescent COVID-19.

V is TRBV2 and J is TRBJ2-5; TRBD2 aligns across 10 bases. CDR1 SNHLY and CDR2 FYNNEI come from the germline V gene. Losses at the gene ends were 6 bases for V and 6 bases for J; bases not matched to a gene: 10. The CDR3 has 15 residues. The CDR3 loop reads CASSEFGTSAKTQYF. The CDR3 DNA reads TGTGCCAGCAGCGAGTTCGGGACTAGCGCGAAGACCCAGTACTTC.

The chain uses TRBV30 and TRBJ1-2; TRBD1 aligns across 7 bases. Per germline, CDR1 GTSNPN and CDR2 SVGIG (reference sequence). Unmatched junction bases numbered 10, after V lost 8 bases and J lost 7 bases. The CDR3 loop spans 12 amino acids. The CDR3 protein is CARGQGDTGYTF. As DNA, the CDR3 is TGTGCCCGGGGCCAGGGGGATACTGGCTACACCTTC.

The V call is TRBV2, the J call TRBJ1-2; a possible D gene is TRBD1 (6 bases). The ends were cut back, 5 bases at V and 5 bases at J, with 15 bases in the middle. Germline CDR1 is SNHLY and CDR2 is FYNNEI. This CDR3 spans 14 amino acids. The CDR3 DNA reads as TGTGCCAGCAGTAGGGACATTAAGGTTTATGGCTACACCTTC. Its translation is CASSRDIKVYGYTF. The full variable domain, rest sourced from reference TRBV2 and TRBJ1-2, is EPEVTQTPSHQVTQMGQEVILRCVPISNHLYFYWYRQILGQKVEFLVSFYNNEISEKSEIFDDQFSVERPDGSNFTLKIRSTKLEDSAMYFCASSRDIKVYGYTFGSGTRLTVV.